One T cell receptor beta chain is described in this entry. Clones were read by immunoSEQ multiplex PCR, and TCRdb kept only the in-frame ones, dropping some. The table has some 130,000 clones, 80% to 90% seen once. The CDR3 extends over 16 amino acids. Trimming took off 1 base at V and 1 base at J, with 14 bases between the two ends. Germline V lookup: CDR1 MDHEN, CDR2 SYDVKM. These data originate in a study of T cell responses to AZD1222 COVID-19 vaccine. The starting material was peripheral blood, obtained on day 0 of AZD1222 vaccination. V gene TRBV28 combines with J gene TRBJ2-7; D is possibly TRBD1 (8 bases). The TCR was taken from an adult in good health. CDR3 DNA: TGTGCCAGCAGTTTATTAACAGGGGGGGGTTCCTACGAGCAGTACTTC. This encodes CASSLLTGGGSYEQYF.